Listed below are T cell receptor beta chains from one sample, sequenced in a study of CD39 and CD103 CD8 tumor-infiltrating T cells. Produced via immunoSEQ multiplex PCR; TCRdb's table is partial and in-frame only. Among around 7,400 clones, 50% to 75% were seen once, and the ten largest hold nearly 60%. The source material was CD8+ T cells sorted from blood. The receptors shown here come from a human donor with head and neck squamous cell carcinoma. Each CDR3 is given with its conserved first and last residue. The order of the fields is V gene, J gene, clone size, D gene, CDR3 DNA, CDR3 protein. The D gene is left open where the match is weak. Part of the rows lack a size; the others show once, few, many or a class for expanded clones.

TRBV4-3	TRBJ1-2	.	.	TGCGCCAGCAGCCAAGAACGAACCGTAATCGGCTATGGCTACACCTTC	CASSQERTVIGYGYTF
TRBV4-1	TRBJ2-1	.	.	TGCGCCAGCAGGGAGGGACCGGCCTACAATGAGCAGTTCTTC	CASREGPAYNEQFF
TRBV19	TRBJ1-4	.	TRBD1	TGTGCCAGTAGTCACAACCGGGACAGCATTAATGAAAAACTGTTTTTT	CASSHNRDSINEKLFF
TRBV7-3	TRBJ1-5	.	.	TGTGCCAGCAGGGATACAGGATATAGCAATCAGCCCCAGCATTTT	CASRDTGYSNQPQHF
TRBV27	TRBJ1-2	.	TRBD1	TGTGCCAGCAGTTTTAATAGGGGGCGAAGCCTCTATGGCTACACCTTC	CASSFNRGRSLYGYTF
TRBV6-5	TRBJ2-1	.	.	TGTGCCAGCAGTTACTCTAACAGGGAGTTTGAGCAGTTCTTC	CASSYSNREFEQFF
TRBV9	TRBJ2-1	few	TRBD1	TGTGCCAGCAGCTACCGGGACAGCATCTACAATGAGCAGTTCTTC	CASSYRDSIYNEQFF
TRBV19	TRBJ2-7	.	.	TGTGCCAGCTCCCTGGCCGGGCGGGGTCAGTACGAGCAGTACTTC	CASSLAGRGQYEQYF
TRBV27	TRBJ2-4	.	.	TGTGCCAGCAGTTTATCGGAGGACCTAGCCAAAAACATTCAGTACTTC	CASSLSEDLAKNIQYF
TRBV9	TRBJ1-1	.	.	TGTGCCAGCAGCGTAGCCTCTGTGGGGAACACTGAAGCTTTCTTT	CASSVASVGNTEAFF
TRBV7-3	TRBJ2-3	.	.	TGTGCCAGCAGCGCAGAGGGACACGGGGGGGATACGCAGTATTTT	CASSAEGHGGDTQYF
TRBV9	TRBJ2-6	few	.	TGTGCCAGCAGCGTAGCTACTTATTGGGGGGAACGCAACTCTGGGGCCAACGTCCTGACTTTC	CASSVATYWGERNSGANVLTF
TRBV4-3	TRBJ2-3	.	TRBD1	TGCGCCAGCAGCCAAGTTCCTACCGGGACAGGGGGCGACGCAGATACGCAGTATTTT	CASSQVPTGTGGDADTQYF
TRBV2	TRBJ2-7	.	.	TGTGCCAGCAGTGAAGGGTTAGCCTACGAGCAGTACTTC	CASSEGLAYEQYF
TRBV6-1	TRBJ1-2	.	.	TGTGCCAGCAGTGGGACAGCTAACTATGGCTACACCTTC	CASSGTANYGYTF
TRBV7-8	TRBJ1-1	.	.	TGTGCCAGCAGCTTAGCTAGAGGGGATTTGAACACTGAAGCTTTCTTT	CASSLARGDLNTEAFF
TRBV7-9	TRBJ2-7	few	.	TGTGCCAGCAGCTTATACGGCAGCTCCTACGAGCAGTACTTC	CASSLYGSSYEQYF
TRBV2	TRBJ1-2	.	.	TGTGCCAGCAGTGGAATTACCCGGGACCACTATGGCTACACCTTC	CASSGITRDHYGYTF
TRBV19	TRBJ1-1	.	.	TGTGCCAGTAGTATAGGAATGAACACTGAAGCTTTCTTT	CASSIGMNTEAFF
TRBV2	TRBJ2-7	.	.	TGTGCCAGCAGACTAACAGGGAACGAGCAGTACTTC	CASRLTGNEQYF
TRBV2	TRBJ2-1	.	TRBD1	TGTGCCACTTCGCCCGGGACAGGTGTCAATGAGCAGTTCTTC	CATSPGTGVNEQFF
TRBV30	TRBJ2-7	few	.	TGTGCCTGGAGTGCAGTAAACTACGAGCAGTACTTC	CAWSAVNYEQYF
TRBV30	TRBJ2-1	.	TRBD2	TGTGCCTGGAGTCCCCTAGCGGGAGTATTCTACAATGAGCAGTTCTTC	CAWSPLAGVFYNEQFF
TRBV5-6	TRBJ2-5	.	TRBD1	TGTGCCAGCAGCCTCAGGGACAGCCAAGAGACCCAGTACTTC	CASSLRDSQETQYF
TRBV11-1	TRBJ1-1	.	.	TGTGCCAGCAGCTTAGGGGGACCGGGTGACCCTGAAGCTTTCTTT	CASSLGGPGDPEAFF
TRBV6-6	TRBJ2-2	.	.	TGTGCCAGCAGCCATAGGGGTACCGGGGAGCTGTTTTTT	CASSHRGTGELFF
TRBV4-3	TRBJ2-5	.	TRBD2	TGCGCCAGCAGCCAAGATAGGTGGACTAGCGGAGAGACCCAGTACTTC	CASSQDRWTSGETQYF
TRBV2	TRBJ2-1	.	TRBD2	TGTGCCAGCAAGGGACTAGCTGGAGGCGGCTACAATGAGCAGTTCTTC	CASKGLAGGGYNEQFF
TRBV27	TRBJ2-1	once	.	TGTGCCAGCAGGTCGGGGGTAAATGAGCAGTTCTTC	CASRSGVNEQFF
TRBV5-4	TRBJ2-7	.	TRBD1	TGTGCCAGCAGCTTGGGACAGGGAATCTACGAGCAGTACTTC	CASSLGQGIYEQYF
TRBV2	TRBJ1-2	.	.	TGTGCCAGCAGTGAAGCGGAGTTGACCTATGGCTACACCTTC	CASSEAELTYGYTF
TRBV28	TRBJ1-2	.	.	TGTGCCAGCAGTTTATTAACCCACAGGATTGAGGACTATGGCTACACCTTC	CASSLLTHRIEDYGYTF
TRBV10-3	TRBJ2-1	.	TRBD2	TGTGCCATCAGTGAATCGACCCTAGCGGGAGGGCCCAATGAGCAGTTCTTC	CAISESTLAGGPNEQFF
TRBV9	TRBJ2-3	.	.	TGTGCCAGCAGCGTAGCTATGGGCGATACGCAGTATTTT	CASSVAMGDTQYF
TRBV4-3	TRBJ1-1	.	.	TGCGCCAGCAGCCCCGGACAGTTTAACACTGAAGCTTTCTTT	CASSPGQFNTEAFF
TRBV9	TRBJ1-2	.	.	TGTGCCAGCAGTCCATGGGCCCAAAGGGAGTATGGCTACACCTTC	CASSPWAQREYGYTF
TRBV27	TRBJ2-3	few	TRBD1	TGTGCCAGACCACAGGGGAGCACAGATACGCAGTATTTT	CARPQGSTDTQYF
TRBV29-1	TRBJ1-1	few	.	TGCAGCGTTGAGGTGGGGGGAGAAGCTTTCTTT	CSVEVGGEAFF
TRBV5-6	TRBJ2-1	.	.	TGTGCCAGCAGGGACGAGATCGCGAATGAGCAGTTCTTC	CASRDEIANEQFF
TRBV7-9	TRBJ2-3	few	.	TGTGCCAGCAGCTTAGCGGAGTTTGGGCTAGAAACAGATACGCAGTATTTT	CASSLAEFGLETDTQYF
TRBV18	TRBJ1-3	.	.	TGTGCCAGCTCACCGAGGAGAGAGTATGACACGGTCTCTGGAAACACCATATATTTT	CASSPRREYDTVSGNTIYF
TRBV4-3	TRBJ2-6	.	.	TGCGCCAGCAGCCAGGGTCGCGACCGGCCGGGAGCCAACGTCCTGACTTTC	CASSQGRDRPGANVLTF
TRBV2	TRBJ2-7	few	.	TGTGCCAGCAGTCCGTTGGACCGGGACGAGCAGTACTTC	CASSPLDRDEQYF
TRBV29-1	TRBJ1-3	.	.	TGCAGCGTTGAACTGGATGACTCTGGAAACACCATATATTTT	CSVELDDSGNTIYF
TRBV30	TRBJ1-1	.	.	TGTGCCTGGAGTGTAGTCGGGACGGGAAGCTCTGAAGCTTTCTTT	CAWSVVGTGSSEAFF
TRBV4-3	TRBJ2-7	.	.	TGCGCCAGCAGCCGAGAGAGAGGACTCTCCTACGAGCAGTACTTC	CASSRERGLSYEQYF
TRBV5-5	TRBJ2-3	.	TRBD1	TGTGCCAGCAGCTCCGGACAGGGGGATACGCAGTATTTT	CASSSGQGDTQYF
TRBV4-3	TRBJ1-2	.	.	TGCGCCAGCAGCCAAGATGGGGGAGCGGGCTATGGCTACACCTTC	CASSQDGGAGYGYTF
TRBV7-8	TRBJ1-1	.	TRBD1	TGTGCCAGCAGCTGGACAGGGAACACTGAAGCTTTCTTT	CASSWTGNTEAFF
TRBV5-4	TRBJ2-7	medium-sized	TRBD2	TGTGCCAGCAGCTTCGGGGGGGCGGCCTACGAGCAGTACTTC	CASSFGGAAYEQYF
TRBV9	TRBJ1-1	.	.	TGTGCCAGCAGCGCCTCACGGGGCGGCACTGAAGCTTTCTTT	CASSASRGGTEAFF
TRBV6-1	TRBJ2-7	.	TRBD1	TGTGCCAGCACCCATGGACAGGGGGCATCCTACGAGCAGTACTTC	CASTHGQGASYEQYF
TRBV19	TRBJ1-1	few	.	TGTGCCAGTACACCGGGTTACACTGAAGCTTTCTTT	CASTPGYTEAFF
TRBV7-8	TRBJ2-2	.	.	TGTGCCAGCAGCTTCGATGAGGGCGGGGAGCTGTTTTTT	CASSFDEGGELFF
TRBV5-5	TRBJ2-7	.	.	TGTGCCAGCAGCTTCTCCGACGCCTCCTACGAGCAGTACTTC	CASSFSDASYEQYF
TRBV25-1	TRBJ1-6	.	.	TGTGCCAGCAGCGAGGGGGGATTTTATTCACCCCTCCACTTT	CASSEGGFYSPLHF
TRBV9	TRBJ2-5	once	TRBD2	TGTGCCAGCAGCGAGGGACTAGCGGGGGAACAAGAGACCCAGTACTTC	CASSEGLAGEQETQYF
TRBV7-2	TRBJ2-7	few	.	TGTGCCAGCAGCCAGATGCAGGGCAGGAACGACGAGCAGTACTTC	CASSQMQGRNDEQYF
TRBV7-9	TRBJ1-4	.	TRBD1	TGTGCCAGCAGCTTTCCCCGGACAGGGGCGTCGGAAAAACTGTTTTTT	CASSFPRTGASEKLFF